This TCR beta chain was recorded in a study of blood T cell repertoires in COVID-19. Study summary: From the United States, Italy and Spain came samples of acute and convalescent COVID-19.

The method was immunoSEQ multiplex PCR; TCRdb's version includes in-frame clones alone and lacks a portion of them. The sample has 110,000 to 150,000 clones, 75% to 90% seen once. The CDR3 extends over 14 amino acids. Trimming took 3 bases from V and 5 from J; bases not matched to a gene: 3. The germline V gene has CDR1 SGHNT and CDR2 YYREEE (reference sequence). This clone has only a few counts. The chain is built from TRBV5-4 and TRBJ1-1; 11 nucleotides align to TRBD1. The sequenced material came from peripheral blood. The receptor was derived from a man in his sixties or seventies who had recovered from COVID-19. Here the CDR3 reads CASSSDRGRTEAFF. The CDR3 coding sequence is TGTGCCAGCAGCTCGGACAGGGGGCGGACTGAAGCTTTCTTT.